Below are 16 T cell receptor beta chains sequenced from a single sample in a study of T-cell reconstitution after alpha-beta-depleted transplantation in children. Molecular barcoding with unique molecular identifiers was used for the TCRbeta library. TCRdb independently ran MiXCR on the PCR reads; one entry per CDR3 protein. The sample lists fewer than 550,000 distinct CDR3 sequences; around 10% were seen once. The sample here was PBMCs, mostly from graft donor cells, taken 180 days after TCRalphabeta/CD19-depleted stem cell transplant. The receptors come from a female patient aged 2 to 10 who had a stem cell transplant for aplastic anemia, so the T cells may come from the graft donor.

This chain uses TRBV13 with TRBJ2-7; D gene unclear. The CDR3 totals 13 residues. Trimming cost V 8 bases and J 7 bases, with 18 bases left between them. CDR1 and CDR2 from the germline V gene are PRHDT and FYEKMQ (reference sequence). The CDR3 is CASRHPLRREQYF. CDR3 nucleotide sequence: TGTGCCAGCCGGCATCCCCTGCGACGGGAGCAGTACTTC.

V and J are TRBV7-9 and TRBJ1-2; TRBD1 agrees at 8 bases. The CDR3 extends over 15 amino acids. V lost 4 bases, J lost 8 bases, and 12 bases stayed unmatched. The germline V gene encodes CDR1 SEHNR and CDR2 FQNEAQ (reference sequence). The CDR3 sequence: CASSSHGQGALGYTF. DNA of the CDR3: TGTGCCAGCAGCTCCCACGGGCAGGGGGCGTTGGGCTACACCTTC. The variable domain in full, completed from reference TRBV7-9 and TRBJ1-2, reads DTGVSQNPRHKITKRGQNVTFRCDPISEHNRLYWYRQTLGQGPEFLTYFQNEAQLEKSRLLSDRFSAERPKGSFSTLEIQRTEQGDSAMYLCASSSHGQGALGYTFGSGTRLTVV.

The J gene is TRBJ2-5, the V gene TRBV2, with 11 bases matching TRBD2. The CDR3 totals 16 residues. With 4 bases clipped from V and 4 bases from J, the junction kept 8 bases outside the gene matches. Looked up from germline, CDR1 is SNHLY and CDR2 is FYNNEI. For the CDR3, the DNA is TGTGCCAGCAGTGGTAGGACTAGCGGGTTTGGAGAGACCCAGTACTTC. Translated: CASSGRTSGFGETQYF.

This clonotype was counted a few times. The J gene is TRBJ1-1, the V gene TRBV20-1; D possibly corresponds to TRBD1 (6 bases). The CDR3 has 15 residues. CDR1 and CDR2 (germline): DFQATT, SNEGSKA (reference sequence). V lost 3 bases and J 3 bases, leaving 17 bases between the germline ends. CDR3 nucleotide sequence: TGCAGTGCTAGCGGGGAAAGCAAGGGGGACACTGAAGCTTTCTTT. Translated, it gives CSASGESKGDTEAFF.

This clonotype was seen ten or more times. Written as DNA, the CDR3 is TGCGCCAGCAGCCAAGGGGTGGGACCCAAAACCTTGGTCAAAAACATTCAGTACTTC. It encodes CASSQGVGPKTLVKNIQYF. The V call is TRBV4-3, the J call TRBJ2-4; D possibly uses TRBD1 or TRBD2 (5 bases each). V was shortened by 1 base and J by 3 bases, with 22 bases between the two germline ends. CDR1 is LGHNA and CDR2 is YSLEER in the germline V gene. This CDR3 contains 19 residues.

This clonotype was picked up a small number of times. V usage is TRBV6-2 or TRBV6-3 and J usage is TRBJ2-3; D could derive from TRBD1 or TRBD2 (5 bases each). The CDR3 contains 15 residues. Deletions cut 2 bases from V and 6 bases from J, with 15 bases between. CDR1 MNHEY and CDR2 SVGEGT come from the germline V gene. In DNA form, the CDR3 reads TGTGCCAGCAGTTACCGCGGTCGGGGCCCGGATACGCAGTATTTT. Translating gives CASSYRGRGPDTQYF.

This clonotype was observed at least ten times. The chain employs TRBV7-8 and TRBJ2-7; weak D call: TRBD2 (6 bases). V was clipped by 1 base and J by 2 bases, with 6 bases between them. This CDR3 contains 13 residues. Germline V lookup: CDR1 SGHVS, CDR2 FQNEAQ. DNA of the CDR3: TGTGCCAGCAGCTTAGGACTAGCCTACGAGCAGTACGTC. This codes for CASSLGLAYEQYV.

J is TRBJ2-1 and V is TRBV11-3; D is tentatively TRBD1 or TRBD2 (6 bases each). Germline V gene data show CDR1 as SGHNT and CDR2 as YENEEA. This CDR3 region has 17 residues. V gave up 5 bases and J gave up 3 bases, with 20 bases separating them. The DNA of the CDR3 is TGTGCCAGCAGCCCAGTGGGGTTTAGGGGGGTCTACAATGAGCAGTTCTTC. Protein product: CASSPVGFRGVYNEQFF.

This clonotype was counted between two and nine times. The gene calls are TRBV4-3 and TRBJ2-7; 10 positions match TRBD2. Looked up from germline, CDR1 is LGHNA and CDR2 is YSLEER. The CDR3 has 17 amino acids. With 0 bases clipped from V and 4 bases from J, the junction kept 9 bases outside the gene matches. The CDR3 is CASSQELLAGVVYEQYF. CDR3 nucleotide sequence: TGCGCCAGCAGCCAAGAGTTGCTAGCGGGAGTTGTGTACGAGCAGTACTTC.

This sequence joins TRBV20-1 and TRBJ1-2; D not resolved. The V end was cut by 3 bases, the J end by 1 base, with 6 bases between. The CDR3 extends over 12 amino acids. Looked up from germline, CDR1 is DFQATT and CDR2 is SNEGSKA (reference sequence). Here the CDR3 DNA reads TGCAGTGCTAGCGCAGTTAACTATGGCTACACCTTC. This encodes CSASAVNYGYTF.

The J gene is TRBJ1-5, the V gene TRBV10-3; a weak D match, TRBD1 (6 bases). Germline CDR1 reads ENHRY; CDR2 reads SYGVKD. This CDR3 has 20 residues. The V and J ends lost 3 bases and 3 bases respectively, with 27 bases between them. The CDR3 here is CAISETRAGARPLDNQPQHF. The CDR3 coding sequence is TGTGCCATCAGTGAAACAAGGGCAGGGGCGAGGCCGTTGGACAATCAGCCCCAGCATTTT.

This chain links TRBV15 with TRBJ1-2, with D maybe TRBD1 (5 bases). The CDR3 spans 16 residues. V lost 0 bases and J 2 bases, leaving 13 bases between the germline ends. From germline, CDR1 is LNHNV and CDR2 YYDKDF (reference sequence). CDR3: CATSRDKAGSNYGYTF. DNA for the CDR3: TGTGCCACCAGCAGAGATAAAGCAGGGTCGAACTATGGCTACACCTTC.

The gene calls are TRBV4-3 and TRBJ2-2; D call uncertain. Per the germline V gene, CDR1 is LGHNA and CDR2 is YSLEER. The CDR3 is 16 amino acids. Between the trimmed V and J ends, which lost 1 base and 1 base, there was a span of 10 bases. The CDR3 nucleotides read TGCGCCAGCAGCCAAGGCCCGACTGGGAACACCGGGGAGCTGTTTTTT. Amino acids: CASSQGPTGNTGELFF.

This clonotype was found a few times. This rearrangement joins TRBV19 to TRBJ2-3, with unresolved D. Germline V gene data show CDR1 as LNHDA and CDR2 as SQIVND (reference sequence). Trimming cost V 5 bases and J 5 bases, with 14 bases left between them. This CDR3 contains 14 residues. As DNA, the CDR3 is TGTGCCAGTAGTGGAACGAACTGGGGAGATACGCAGTATTTT. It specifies CASSGTNWGDTQYF. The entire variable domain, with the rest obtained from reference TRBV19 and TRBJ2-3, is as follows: DGGITQSPKYLFRKEGQNVTLSCEQNLNHDAMYWYRQDPGQGLRLIYYSQIVNDFQKGDIAEGYSVSREKKESFPLTVTSAQKNPTAFYLCASSGTNWGDTQYFGPGTRLTVL.

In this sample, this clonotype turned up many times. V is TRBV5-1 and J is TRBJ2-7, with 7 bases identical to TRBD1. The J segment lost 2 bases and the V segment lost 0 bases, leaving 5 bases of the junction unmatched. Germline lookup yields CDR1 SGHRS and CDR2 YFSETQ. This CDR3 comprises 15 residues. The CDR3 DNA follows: TGCGCCAGCAGCTTGGGGGGACAGACAACCTACGAGCAGTACTTC. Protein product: CASSLGGQTTYEQYF.

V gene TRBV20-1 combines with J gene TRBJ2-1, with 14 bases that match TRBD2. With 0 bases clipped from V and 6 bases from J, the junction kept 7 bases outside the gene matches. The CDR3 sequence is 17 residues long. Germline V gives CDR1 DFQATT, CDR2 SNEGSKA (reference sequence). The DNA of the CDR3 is TGCAGTGCTAGAGATCCACGGACTAGCGGGAGGCTCAATGAGCAGTTCTTC. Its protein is CSARDPRTSGRLNEQFF.